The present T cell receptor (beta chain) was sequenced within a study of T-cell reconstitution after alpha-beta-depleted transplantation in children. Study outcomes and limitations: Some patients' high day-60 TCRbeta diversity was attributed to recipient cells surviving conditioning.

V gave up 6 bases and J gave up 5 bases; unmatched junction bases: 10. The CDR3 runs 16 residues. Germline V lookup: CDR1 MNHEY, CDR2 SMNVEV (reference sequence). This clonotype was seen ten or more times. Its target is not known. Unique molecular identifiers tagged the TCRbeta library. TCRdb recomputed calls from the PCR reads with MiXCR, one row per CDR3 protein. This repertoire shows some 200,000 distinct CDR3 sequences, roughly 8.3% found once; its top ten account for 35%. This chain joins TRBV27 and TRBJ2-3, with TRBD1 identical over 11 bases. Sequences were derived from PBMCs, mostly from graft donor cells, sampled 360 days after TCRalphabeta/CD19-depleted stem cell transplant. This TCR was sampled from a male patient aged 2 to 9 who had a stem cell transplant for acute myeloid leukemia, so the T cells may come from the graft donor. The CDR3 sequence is CASSPGTGGSLDTQYF. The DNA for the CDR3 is TGTGCCAGCAGCCCCGGGACAGGGGGTTCTTTAGATACGCAGTATTTT.